A single sample is the source of the 5 T cell receptor beta chains below, sequenced in a study of CD8 T cells in Susac syndrome. Reverse transcription of about 0.5 to 1 ug RNA used random hexamers. TCRdb redid the calling of the immunoSEQ multiplex PCR reads with MiXCR, one entry per CDR3 protein. The data contain about 53,000 distinct CDR3 sequences, roughly 94% of them singletons. Sequenced: CD8+ T cells from PBMCs. These receptors were obtained from a human donor with Susac syndrome.

J is TRBJ2-3 and V is TRBV7-3; weak D call: TRBD2 (7 bases). Germline V gene data show CDR1 as SGHTA and CDR2 as FQGTGA. V was shortened by 4 bases and J by 4 bases, with 21 bases between the two germline ends. CDR3 size: 17 residues. The CDR3 loop is CASSYLGAGALSDTQYF. The CDR3 coding sequence is TGTGCCAGCAGCTATCTAGGGGCGGGGGCCTTATCAGATACGCAGTATTTT.

The V and J genes are TRBV20-1 and TRBJ2-7, with a possible D match to TRBD2 (6 bases). The V and J ends lost 3 bases and 5 bases respectively, with 20 bases between them. CDR1 DFQATT and CDR2 SNEGSKA come from the germline V gene (reference sequence). The CDR3 totals 15 residues. The CDR3 region is CSASQPGLPFHEQYF. The CDR3 nucleotides read TGCAGTGCTAGCCAACCGGGACTCCCTTTCCACGAGCAGTACTTC.

The J gene is TRBJ1-5, the V gene TRBV12-3 or TRBV12-4; D gene ambiguous. The CDR3 totals 12 residues. The V end was cut by 4 bases, the J end by 9 bases, with 10 bases between. CDR3 DNA sequence: TGTGCCAGCAGTTCCAACGGAAGGCCCCAGCATTTT. Translation gives CASSSNGRPQHF.

This sequence joins TRBV4-1 and TRBJ2-5; TRBD2 aligns across 8 bases. From germline, CDR1 is MGHRA and CDR2 YSYEKL. The trim removed 0 bases at V and 2 bases at J, leaving 8 bases unmatched. The CDR3 has 17 amino acids. CDR3 sequence reads: CASSQDGVAGFQETQYF. The CDR3 coding sequence is TGCGCCAGCAGCCAAGATGGGGTAGCGGGGTTTCAAGAGACCCAGTACTTC.

This sequence joins TRBV7-2 and TRBJ1-4; D not certain. V dropped 2 bases and J dropped 4 bases, with 8 bases sitting between them. The length of the CDR3 is 14 residues. Germline assignment: CDR1 SGHTA and CDR2 FQGNSA. The CDR3 loop is CASSLRSDNEKLFF. Here the CDR3 DNA reads TGTGCCAGCAGCTTACGGTCAGATAATGAAAAACTGTTTTTT. Full variable domain (rest looked up from reference TRBV7-2 and TRBJ1-4): GAGVSQSPSNKVTEKGKDVELRCDPISGHTALYWYRQSLGQGLEFLIYFQGNSAPDKSGLPSDRFSAERTGGSVSTLTIQRTQQEDSAVYLCASSLRSDNEKLFFGSGTQLSVL.